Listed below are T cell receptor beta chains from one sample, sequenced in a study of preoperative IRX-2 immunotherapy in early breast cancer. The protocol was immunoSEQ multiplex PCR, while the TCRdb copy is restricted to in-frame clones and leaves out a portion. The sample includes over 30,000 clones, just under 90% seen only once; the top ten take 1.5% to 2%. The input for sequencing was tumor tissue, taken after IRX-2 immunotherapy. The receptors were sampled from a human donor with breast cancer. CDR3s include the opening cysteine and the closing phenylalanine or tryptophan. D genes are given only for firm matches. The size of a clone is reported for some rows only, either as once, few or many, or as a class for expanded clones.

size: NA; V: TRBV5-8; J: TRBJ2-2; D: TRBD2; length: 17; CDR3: CASSPSELAGGGGELFF; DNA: TGTGCCAGCAGCCCCTCTGAGCTAGCGGGGGGTGGCGGGGAGCTGTTTTTT
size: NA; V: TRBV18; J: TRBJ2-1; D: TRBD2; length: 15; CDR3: CASSRVSLAGDEQFF; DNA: TGTGCCAGCTCACGAGTAAGCCTAGCGGGCGATGAGCAGTTCTTC
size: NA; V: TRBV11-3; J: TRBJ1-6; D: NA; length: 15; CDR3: CASSLVTGVGSPLHF; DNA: TGTGCCAGCAGCTTAGTAACTGGGGTGGGGTCACCCCTCCACTTT
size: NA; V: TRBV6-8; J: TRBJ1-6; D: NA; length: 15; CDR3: CASRQDSSYNSPLHF; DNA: TGTGCCAGCAGACAGGACAGTTCCTATAATTCACCCCTCCACTTT
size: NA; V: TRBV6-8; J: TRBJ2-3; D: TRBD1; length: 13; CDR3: CASRDRVADTQYF; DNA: TGTGCCAGCAGGGACAGGGTCGCAGATACGCAGTATTTT
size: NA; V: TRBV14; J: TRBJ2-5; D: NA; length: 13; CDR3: CASSLTYQETQYF; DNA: TGTGCCAGCAGCCTTACATACCAAGAGACCCAGTACTTC
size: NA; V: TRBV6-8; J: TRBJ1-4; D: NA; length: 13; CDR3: CASSYELGEKLFF; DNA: TGTGCCAGCAGTTATGAGCTGGGCGAAAAACTGTTTTTT
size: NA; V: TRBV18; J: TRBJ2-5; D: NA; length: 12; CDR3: CASSLQGETQYF; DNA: TGTGCCAGCTCCCTTCAGGGGGAGACCCAGTACTTC
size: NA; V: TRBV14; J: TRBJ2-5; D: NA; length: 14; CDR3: CASSQGRTTETQYF; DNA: TGTGCCAGCAGCCAAGGAAGGACTACGGAGACCCAGTACTTC
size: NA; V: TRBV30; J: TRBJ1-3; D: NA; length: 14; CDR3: CAWSVTGPGNTIYF; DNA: TGTGCCTGGAGTGTCACGGGGCCGGGAAACACCATATATTTT
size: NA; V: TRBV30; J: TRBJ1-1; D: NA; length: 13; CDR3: CAWRGAPNTEAFF; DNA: TGTGCCTGGAGGGGGGCCCCGAACACTGAAGCTTTCTTT
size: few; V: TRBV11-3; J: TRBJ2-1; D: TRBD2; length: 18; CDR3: CASSFQTGGTSGSYEQFF; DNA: TGTGCCAGCAGCTTCCAGACAGGGGGGACTAGCGGATCCTATGAGCAGTTCTTC
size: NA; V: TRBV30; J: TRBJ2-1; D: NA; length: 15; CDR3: CAWSISGSPYNEQFF; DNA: TGTGCCTGGAGTATATCAGGGAGCCCCTACAATGAGCAGTTCTTC
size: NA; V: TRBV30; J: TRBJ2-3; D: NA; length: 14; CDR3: CAWSGSGGTDTQYF; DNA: TGTGCCTGGAGTGGTTCGGGGGGCACAGATACGCAGTATTTT
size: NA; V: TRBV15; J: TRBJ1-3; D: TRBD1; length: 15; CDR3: CATRKDRGYGNTIYF; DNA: TGTGCCACCAGAAAAGACAGGGGCTATGGAAACACCATATATTTT
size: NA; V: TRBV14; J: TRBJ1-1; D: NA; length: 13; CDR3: CASSLEGGAEAFF; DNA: TGTGCCAGCAGCCTAGAAGGGGGGGCTGAAGCTTTCTTT
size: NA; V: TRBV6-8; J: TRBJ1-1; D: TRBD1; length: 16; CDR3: CASSRIQGWLNTEAFF; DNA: TGTGCCAGCAGCCGCATACAGGGGTGGTTGAACACTGAAGCTTTCTTT